The sequence of this TCR beta chain was determined in a study of control samples from healthy donors and cancer patients. The CDR3 consists of 12 residues. Germline V CDR1 and CDR2: SGHRS, YFSETQ. V was shortened by 4 bases and J by 2 bases, with 3 bases between the two germline ends. Assay: immunoSEQ multiplex PCR; the TCRdb copy retains only in-frame clones and omits some. The sample lists around 130,000 clones; about 95% were seen once. The clonotype originates from a young man in good health. The sample was blood. The genes are TRBV5-1 and TRBJ2-2; D not certain. The DNA of the CDR3 is TGCGCCAGCAGCCTAAACACCGGGGAGCTGTTTTTT. Protein product: CASSLNTGELFF.